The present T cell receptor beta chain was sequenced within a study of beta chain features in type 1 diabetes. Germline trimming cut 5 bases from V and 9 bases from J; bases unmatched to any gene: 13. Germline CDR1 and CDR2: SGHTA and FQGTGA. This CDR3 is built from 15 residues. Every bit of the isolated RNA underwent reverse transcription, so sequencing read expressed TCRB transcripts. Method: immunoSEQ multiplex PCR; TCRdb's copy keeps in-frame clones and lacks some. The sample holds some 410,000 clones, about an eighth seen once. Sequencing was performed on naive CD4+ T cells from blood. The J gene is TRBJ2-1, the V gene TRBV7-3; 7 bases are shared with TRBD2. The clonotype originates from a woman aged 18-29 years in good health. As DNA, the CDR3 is TGTGCCAGCAGCCCCCAGCGGGACCATCTGGGTGAGCAGTTCTTC. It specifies CASSPQRDHLGEQFF.